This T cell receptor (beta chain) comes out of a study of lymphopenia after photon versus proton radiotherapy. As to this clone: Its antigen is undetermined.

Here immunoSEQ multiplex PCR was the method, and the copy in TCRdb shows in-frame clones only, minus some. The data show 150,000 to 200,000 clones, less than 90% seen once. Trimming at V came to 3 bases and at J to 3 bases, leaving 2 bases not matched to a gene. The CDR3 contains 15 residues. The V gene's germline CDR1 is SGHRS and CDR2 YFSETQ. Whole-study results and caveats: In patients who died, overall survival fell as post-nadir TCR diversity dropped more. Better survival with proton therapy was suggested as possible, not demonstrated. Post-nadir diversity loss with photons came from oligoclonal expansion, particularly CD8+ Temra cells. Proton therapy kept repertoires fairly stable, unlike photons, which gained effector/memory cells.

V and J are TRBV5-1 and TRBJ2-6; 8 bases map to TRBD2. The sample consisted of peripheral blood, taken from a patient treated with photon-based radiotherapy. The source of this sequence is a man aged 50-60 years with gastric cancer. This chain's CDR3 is CASSSGGYGANVLTF. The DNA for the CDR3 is TGCGCCAGCAGCTCGGGAGGGTATGGGGCCAACGTCCTGACTTTC.